The sequence of this TCR beta chain was determined in a study of blood T cell repertoires in COVID-19. Study background: Sites across the United States, Italy and Spain contributed samples from acute and convalescent COVID-19. Sample material is recorded as cDNA or gDNA derived from T cells, B-cell-depleted T cells, or PBMCs.

Per the original data handling: Reference gene primers were amplified, and this amplification served to estimate nucleated cell counts. Measured with immunoSEQ multiplex PCR; TCRdb has only the in-frame clones, and not every one. D and trimming come from the DNA, and the V and J calls and clone size come from that table. This table has fewer than 400,000 clones, 70% to 90% appearing once. Clinical histories supplied by participants themselves formed the basis of cohort assignment. CDR3 length: 12 residues. V was shortened by 6 bases and J by 2 bases, with 10 bases between the two germline ends. Germline CDR1 and CDR2: SQVTM and ANQGSEA.

The sequence was obtained from a man aged 30 to 39 who had recovered from COVID-19. The chain joins TRBV29-1 to TRBJ1-2; no definite D call. The material sequenced was PBMCs or T cells enriched from blood (not recorded which). DNA for the CDR3: TGCAGCGTAGCGGGGATCAACTATGGCTACACCTTC. Translating it yields CSVAGINYGYTF.